Sequencing of this T cell receptor (beta chain) was carried out in a study of shared clonotypes between healthy human individuals. This CDR3 spans 14 amino acids. In germline, CDR1 is LNHDA, CDR2 SQIVND (reference sequence). V lost 6 bases, J lost 3 bases, and 14 bases lay in between. Clones were sequenced by immunoSEQ multiplex PCR, and TCRdb holds only the in-frame ones, with some missing. The sample includes around 940,000 clones, roughly 72% seen only once; the top ten take about 1.5%. The chain links TRBV19 to TRBJ1-1, with a tentative D call TRBD1 (5 bases). This TCR was recovered from a young man in good health. Source material: memory CD4+ T cells sorted from blood. As for subset: CD45RA-negative fraction. This chain's CDR3 is CASSNGGEDTEAFF. DNA of the CDR3: TGTGCCAGTAGCAATGGGGGAGAGGACACTGAAGCTTTCTTT.